A selection of T cell receptor beta chains follows, all from one sample in a study of T-cell reconstitution after alpha-beta-depleted transplantation in children. TCRdb reprocessed the PCR reads via MiXCR and lists one record per CDR3 protein. The table has around 360,000 distinct CDR3 sequences, about 9.4% seen once. The starting material was PBMCs from the stem cell graft donor, obtained from the stem cell graft. Receptor source: a human donor who donated a stem cell graft to a child with acute lymphoblastic leukemia. The CDR3 runs from the conserved cysteine through the conserved F or W. A D gene is named only where the DNA matches it firmly. Some rows mark clone size as missing; the rest say once, few, many or name a class of expanded clone.

J gene | CDR3 length | D gene | V gene | clone size | CDR3 protein | CDR3 DNA
TRBJ2-5 | 16 | NA | TRBV4-2 | NA | CASSSRPGEGQETQYF | TGTGCCAGCAGCTCCAGGCCAGGGGAGGGCCAAGAGACCCAGTACTTC
TRBJ2-7 | 14 | NA | TRBV29-1 | few | CSVVLSGFGYEQYF | TGCAGCGTTGTTCTAAGTGGTTTTGGCTACGAGCAGTACTTC
TRBJ2-7 | 14 | NA | TRBV7-6 | NA | CASRLSTGTYEQYF | TGTGCCAGCAGGTTAAGCACAGGGACCTACGAGCAGTACTTC
TRBJ2-7 | 13 | TRBD1 | TRBV29-1 | few | CSASDRGAYEQYF | TGCAGCGCGTCGGACAGGGGAGCCTACGAGCAGTACTTC
TRBJ2-3 | 14 | NA | TRBV27 | NA | CASSFSLGTDTQYF | TGTGCCAGCAGTTTCTCGTTAGGTACAGATACGCAGTATTTT
TRBJ2-1 | 16 | NA | TRBV7-2 | many | CASSSEAQGPGNEQFF | TGTGCCAGCAGCTCAGAGGCGCAGGGCCCCGGGAATGAGCAGTTCTTC
TRBJ2-1 | 15 | TRBD2 | TRBV7-2 | NA | CASTPVSRLAGEPFF | TGTGCCAGCACCCCAGTTTCGCGCCTAGCGGGAGAACCGTTCTTC
TRBJ1-5 | 14 | NA | TRBV5-1 | NA | CASSLFGGSQPQHF | TGCGCCAGCAGCTTGTTTGGTGGATCCCAGCCCCAGCATTTT
TRBJ2-7 | 16 | TRBD2 | TRBV20-1 | few | CSAIGTSGRVPSEQYF | TGCAGTGCTATAGGGACTAGCGGGAGGGTTCCCTCTGAGCAGTACTTC
TRBJ2-7 | 13 | NA | TRBV12-3/TRBV12-4 | few | CASGDQGSYEQYF | TGTGCCAGCGGGGACCAGGGGTCCTACGAGCAGTACTTC
TRBJ1-5 | 14 | NA | TRBV7-8 | few | CASAQSAVNQPQHF | TGTGCCAGCGCCCAGTCGGCTGTGAATCAGCCCCAGCATTTT
TRBJ2-3 | 16 | NA | TRBV25-1 | few | CASSETGTQRSDTQYF | TGTGCCAGCAGTGAAACCGGGACCCAAAGGTCAGATACGCAGTATTTT
TRBJ2-1 | 16 | TRBD2 | TRBV7-9 | NA | CASRDRGLAPGNAQFF | TGTGCCAGCAGGGATCGGGGACTAGCTCCGGGCAATGCGCAGTTCTTC
TRBJ2-5 | 13 | NA | TRBV12-3/TRBV12-4 | few | CASSLIATETQYF | TGTGCCAGCAGTTTAATAGCGACCGAGACCCAGTACTTC
TRBJ1-4 | 15 | NA | TRBV20-1 | many | CSARDGRGGVEKLFF | TGCAGTGCTAGAGACGGTCGTGGGGGCGTTGAAAAACTGTTTTTT
TRBJ1-5 | 15 | NA | TRBV7-9 | many | CASSLDGISNQPQHF | TGTGCCAGCAGCTTAGACGGGATTAGCAATCAGCCCCAGCATTTT
TRBJ1-5 | 16 | NA | TRBV21-1 | NA | CASSKPSGLDNQPQHF | TGTGCCAGCAGCAAACCCTCGGGGCTAGACAATCAGCCCCAGCATTTT
TRBJ2-3 | 15 | NA | TRBV6-5 | many | CASSYLVGSTDTQYF | TGTGCCAGCAGTTACTTGGTAGGGAGCACAGATACGCAGTATTTT
TRBJ2-7 | 14 | NA | TRBV28 | few | CASSSPHRRYEQYF | TGTGCCAGCAGTTCGCCTCACAGACGCTACGAGCAGTACTTC
TRBJ2-1 | 15 | TRBD2 | TRBV5-1 | many | CASSLTAGGPNEQFF | TGCGCCAGCAGCTTAACAGCGGGAGGGCCGAATGAGCAGTTCTTC
TRBJ2-4 | 15 | NA | TRBV7-9 | NA | CASSLGYGAKNIQYF | TGTGCCAGCAGCTTAGGGTATGGAGCCAAAAACATTCAGTACTTC
TRBJ1-6 | 15 | NA | TRBV25-1 | NA | CASSESGGERSPLHF | TGTGCCAGCAGTGAGTCCGGTGGGGAACGCTCACCCCTCCACTTT
TRBJ2-1 | 14 | NA | TRBV7-9 | NA | CASSLAEANNEQFF | TGTGCCAGCAGCTTAGCCGAGGCTAACAATGAGCAGTTCTTC
TRBJ2-7 | 14 | NA | TRBV6-5 | many | CASSYGELPYEQYF | TGTGCCAGCAGTTACGGAGAGCTCCCCTACGAGCAGTACTTC
TRBJ2-3 | 15 | NA | TRBV20-1 | many | CSASVSATSTDTQYF | TGCAGTGCTAGCGTGTCAGCGACTAGCACAGATACGCAGTATTTT
TRBJ1-6 | 18 | TRBD1 | TRBV27 | few | CASIYGTGFFSGNSPLHF | TGTGCCAGCATTTACGGGACAGGCTTCTTCTCGGGCAATTCACCCCTCCACTTT
TRBJ2-1 | 14 | NA | TRBV29-1 | NA | CSVSPSAPYNEQFF | TGCAGCGTTTCCCCTAGCGCTCCCTACAATGAGCAGTTCTTC
TRBJ2-7 | 16 | TRBD1 | TRBV7-2 | many | CASSASGTELSYEQYF | TGTGCCAGCAGCGCGTCCGGGACAGAGCTGTCCTACGAGCAGTACTTC
TRBJ2-5 | 16 | NA | TRBV7-9 | NA | CASSLLSWGSQETQYF | TGTGCCAGCAGCTTACTCTCTTGGGGGAGCCAAGAGACCCAGTACTTC
TRBJ1-2 | 20 | TRBD1 | TRBV20-1 | NA | CSARPPTGTGNTPYGYGYTF | TGCAGTGCTAGACCCCCCACCGGGACAGGAAATACCCCATATGGCTATGGCTACACCTTC
TRBJ1-1 | 18 | NA | TRBV4-1 | few | CASSLDRDAALTVTEAFF | TGCGCCAGCAGCCTCGACCGGGACGCAGCGCTTACCGTCACTGAAGCTTTCTTT
TRBJ2-5 | 15 | NA | TRBV4-2 | NA | CASSQGRLAWETQYF | TGTGCCAGCAGCCAAGGACGGCTAGCGTGGGAGACCCAGTACTTC
TRBJ1-5 | 14 | NA | TRBV5-1 | many | CASSWDGSNQPQHF | TGCGCCAGCAGCTGGGACGGCAGCAATCAGCCCCAGCATTTT
TRBJ1-1 | 13 | TRBD1 | TRBV15 | few | CATSPRTGEEAFF | TGTGCCACCAGCCCACGGACAGGGGAGGAAGCTTTCTTT
TRBJ2-7 | 13 | NA | TRBV29-1 | few | CSVEGPGTREQYF | TGCAGCGTTGAGGGTCCCGGGACGAGGGAGCAGTACTTC
TRBJ1-1 | 12 | NA | TRBV5-1 | NA | CASSTEVPEAFF | TGCGCCAGCAGCACGGAGGTACCTGAAGCTTTCTTT
TRBJ2-7 | 15 | TRBD1 | TRBV5-5 | few | CASSLWVGTGDEQYF | TGTGCCAGCAGCTTGTGGGTCGGGACAGGGGATGAGCAGTACTTC
TRBJ1-1 | 14 | NA | TRBV5-1 | many | CASSPLPGDPEAFF | TGCGCCAGCAGCCCACTACCAGGGGATCCGGAAGCTTTCTTT
TRBJ2-6 | 19 | TRBD2 | TRBV7-3 | few | CASSPPLVAGDSGANVLTF | TGTGCCAGCAGCCCCCCCTTAGTAGCGGGAGACTCTGGGGCCAACGTCCTGACTTTC
TRBJ2-1 | 15 | NA | TRBV7-8 | NA | CASSLKSYSYNEQFF | TGTGCCAGCAGCCTCAAAAGCTATTCCTACAATGAGCAGTTCTTC
TRBJ2-5 | 13 | NA | TRBV10-1 | NA | CASNSGAGETQYF | TGCGCCAGCAATTCGGGAGCTGGAGAGACCCAGTACTTC
TRBJ1-6 | 15 | NA | TRBV4-1 | many | CASSQWQGLGSPLHF | TGCGCCAGCAGCCAATGGCAGGGGCTTGGTTCACCCCTCCACTTT
TRBJ2-1 | 16 | NA | TRBV20-1 | NA | CSASGVYQSSYNEQFF | TGCAGTGCTAGTGGAGTTTACCAGAGCTCCTACAATGAGCAGTTCTTC
TRBJ2-1 | 12 | NA | TRBV12-3/TRBV12-4 | NA | CASPEGRNEQFF | TGTGCCAGCCCGGAGGGCCGAAATGAGCAGTTCTTC
TRBJ2-7 | 12 | NA | TRBV6-1 | few | CASSMRAYEQYF | TGTGCCAGCAGTATGCGCGCCTACGAGCAGTACTTC
TRBJ2-1 | 19 | TRBD2 | TRBV7-8 | many | CASRPTRVGLAGGYNEQFF | TGTGCCAGCAGACCGACCCGAGTGGGACTAGCGGGGGGTTACAATGAGCAGTTCTTC
TRBJ2-7 | 16 | NA | TRBV20-1 | few | CSAMGLRGRAGYEQYF | TGCAGTGCTATGGGGCTCCGGGGGCGAGCTGGCTACGAGCAGTACTTC
TRBJ2-7 | 15 | NA | TRBV7-9 | NA | CASSLIRGRGSEQYF | TGTGCCAGCAGCCTCATCAGGGGTCGGGGCTCGGAGCAGTACTTC
TRBJ2-1 | 14 | NA | TRBV5-1 | few | CASSLGQGEDEQFF | TGCGCCAGCAGCTTGGGGCAGGGGGAGGATGAGCAGTTCTTC
TRBJ1-2 | 16 | TRBD1 | TRBV6-1 | few | CASRNARGQGALGYTF | TGTGCCAGCAGGAACGCCCGGGGACAGGGGGCGCTCGGCTACACCTTC
TRBJ2-3 | 16 | TRBD2 | TRBV27 | many | CASSSIGLASGDTQYF | TGTGCCAGCAGTTCGATCGGACTAGCGAGTGGAGATACGCAGTATTTT
TRBJ2-7 | 16 | TRBD2 | TRBV29-1 | NA | CSVEDRAGGSSYEQYF | TGCAGCGTTGAAGATCGGGCGGGAGGGAGCTCCTACGAGCAGTACTTC
TRBJ1-5 | 13 | TRBD1 | TRBV12-3/TRBV12-4 | few | CASRQGNGQPQHF | TGTGCCAGCCGACAGGGGAATGGGCAGCCCCAGCATTTT